In this sample, the clone carrying this T cell receptor beta chain turned up once. What it binds is not known. The data derive from a study of STAT5B mutations in CD4+ large granular lymphocyte leukemia. Trimming left V 1 base short and J 9 bases short, with 9 bases between. This CDR3 region has 12 residues. CDR1 is WSHSY, CDR2 SAAADI, per germline. Produced via immunoSEQ multiplex PCR; TCRdb's table is partial and in-frame only. Counted here are nearly 20,000 clones, approximately 84% occurring once; the ten biggest clones make up roughly 13%. Study conclusions and caveats: Data were not HLA-matched across samples.

This clonotype was obtained from a human donor in good health. This rearrangement joins TRBV10-2 to TRBJ2-5; D is unresolved. Sequencing was done on a sample of CD4+ T cells from blood buffy coats. CDR3: CASSELRAPQYF. In DNA, the CDR3 is TGCGCCAGCAGTGAGTTACGGGCCCCCCAGTACTTC.